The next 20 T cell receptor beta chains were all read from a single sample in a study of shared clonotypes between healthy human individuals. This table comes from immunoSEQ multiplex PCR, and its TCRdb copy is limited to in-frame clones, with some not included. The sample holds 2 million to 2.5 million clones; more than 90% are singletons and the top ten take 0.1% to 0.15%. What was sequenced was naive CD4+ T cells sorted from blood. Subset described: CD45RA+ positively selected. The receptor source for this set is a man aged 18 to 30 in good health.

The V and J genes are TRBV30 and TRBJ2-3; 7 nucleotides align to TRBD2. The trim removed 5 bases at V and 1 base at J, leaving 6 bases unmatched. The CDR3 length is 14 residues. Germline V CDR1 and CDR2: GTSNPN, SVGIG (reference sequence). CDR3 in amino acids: CAWGRGSGTDTQYF. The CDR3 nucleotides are TGTGCCTGGGGGAGGGGCTCTGGCACAGATACGCAGTATTTT.

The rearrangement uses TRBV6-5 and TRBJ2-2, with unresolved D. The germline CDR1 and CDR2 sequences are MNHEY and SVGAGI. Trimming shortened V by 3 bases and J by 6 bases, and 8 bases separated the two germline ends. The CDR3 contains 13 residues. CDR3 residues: CASSYNQAGELFF. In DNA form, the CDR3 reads TGTGCCAGCAGTTATAACCAGGCCGGGGAGCTGTTTTTT.

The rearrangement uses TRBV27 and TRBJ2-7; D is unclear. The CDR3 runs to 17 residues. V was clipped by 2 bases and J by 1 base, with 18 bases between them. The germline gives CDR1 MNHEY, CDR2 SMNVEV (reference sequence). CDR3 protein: CASSLVINLNLSYEQYF. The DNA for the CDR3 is TGTGCCAGCAGTTTAGTCATAAACCTCAATCTTTCCTACGAGCAGTACTTC.

Here the CDR3 reads CASSLARGAYYNEQFF. In DNA, the CDR3 is TGCGCCAGCAGCTTGGCCCGGGGGGCGTACTACAATGAGCAGTTCTTC. The gene calls are TRBV5-1 and TRBJ2-1; a weak D match, TRBD2 (7 bases). Germline lookup yields CDR1 SGHRS and CDR2 YFSETQ. CDR3 length: 16 amino acids. Trimming stripped 0 bases from V and 3 bases from J, with 13 bases between.

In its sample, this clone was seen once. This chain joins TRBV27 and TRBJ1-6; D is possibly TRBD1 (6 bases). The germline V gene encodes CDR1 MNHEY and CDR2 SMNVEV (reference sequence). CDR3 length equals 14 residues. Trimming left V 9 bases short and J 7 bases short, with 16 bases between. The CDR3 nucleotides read TGTGCCAGTCAAGACGGGACATTCAATTCACCCCTCCACTTT. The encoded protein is CASQDGTFNSPLHF.

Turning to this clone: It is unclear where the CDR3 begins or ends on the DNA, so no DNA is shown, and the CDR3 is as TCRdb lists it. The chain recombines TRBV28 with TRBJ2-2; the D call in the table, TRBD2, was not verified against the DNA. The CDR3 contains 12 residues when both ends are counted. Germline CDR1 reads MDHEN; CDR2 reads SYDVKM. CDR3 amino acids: CASSFGAGELFF.

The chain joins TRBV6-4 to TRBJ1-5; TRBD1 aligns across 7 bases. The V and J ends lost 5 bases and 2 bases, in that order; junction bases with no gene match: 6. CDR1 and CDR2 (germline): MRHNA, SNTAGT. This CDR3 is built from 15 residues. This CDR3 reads CASSKPGGRNQPQHF. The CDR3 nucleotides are TGTGCCAGCAGTAAGCCAGGGGGACGCAATCAGCCCCAGCATTTT.

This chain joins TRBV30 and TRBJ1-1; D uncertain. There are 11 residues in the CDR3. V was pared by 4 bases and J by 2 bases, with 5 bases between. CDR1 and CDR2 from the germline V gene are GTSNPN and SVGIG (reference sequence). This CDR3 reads CAWISNTEAFF. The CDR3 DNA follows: TGTGCCTGGATCTCAAACACTGAAGCTTTCTTT.

The DNA for the CDR3 is TGTGCCATCAGTGACCCCCCGGGGGGTGTGGCTTTCTTT. This encodes CAISDPPGGVAFF. The chain couples TRBV10-3 to TRBJ1-1; D may be TRBD1 (5 bases). CDR1 and CDR2 from the germline V gene are ENHRY and SYGVKD. Trimming stripped 3 bases from V and 11 bases from J, with 16 bases between. This CDR3 comprises 13 residues.

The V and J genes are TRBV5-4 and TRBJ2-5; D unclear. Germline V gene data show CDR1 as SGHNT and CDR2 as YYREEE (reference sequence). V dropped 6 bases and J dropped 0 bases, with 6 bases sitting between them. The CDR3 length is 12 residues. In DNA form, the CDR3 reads TGTGCCAGCAAAAACGACCAAGAGACCCAGTACTTC. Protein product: CASKNDQETQYF.

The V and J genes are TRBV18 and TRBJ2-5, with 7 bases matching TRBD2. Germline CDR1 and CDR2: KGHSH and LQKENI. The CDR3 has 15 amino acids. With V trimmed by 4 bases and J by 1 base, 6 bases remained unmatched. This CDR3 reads CASSRFPSGQETQYF. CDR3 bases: TGTGCCAGCTCACGATTCCCTAGCGGCCAAGAGACCCAGTACTTC.

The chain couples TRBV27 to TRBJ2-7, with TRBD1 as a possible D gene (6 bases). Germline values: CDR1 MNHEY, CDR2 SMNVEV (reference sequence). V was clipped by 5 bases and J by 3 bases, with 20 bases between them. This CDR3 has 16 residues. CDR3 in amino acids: CASSHTGPTTLYEQYF. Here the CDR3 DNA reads TGTGCCAGCAGTCATACAGGGCCCACAACCCTCTACGAGCAGTACTTC.

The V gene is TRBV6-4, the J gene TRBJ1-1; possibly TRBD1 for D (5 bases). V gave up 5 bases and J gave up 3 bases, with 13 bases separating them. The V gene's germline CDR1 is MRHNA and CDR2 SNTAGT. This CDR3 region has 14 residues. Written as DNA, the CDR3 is TGTGCCAGCAGTCGACAGTCCTCGGACACTGAAGCTTTCTTT. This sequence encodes CASSRQSSDTEAFF.

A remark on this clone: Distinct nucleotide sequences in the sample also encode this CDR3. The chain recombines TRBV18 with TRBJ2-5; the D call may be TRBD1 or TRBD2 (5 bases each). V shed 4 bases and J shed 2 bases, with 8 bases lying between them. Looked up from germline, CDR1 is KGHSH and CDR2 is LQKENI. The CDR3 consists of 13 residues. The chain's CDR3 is CASSRGPQETQYF. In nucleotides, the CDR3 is TGTGCCAGCTCACGGGGACCACAAGAGACCCAGTACTTC.

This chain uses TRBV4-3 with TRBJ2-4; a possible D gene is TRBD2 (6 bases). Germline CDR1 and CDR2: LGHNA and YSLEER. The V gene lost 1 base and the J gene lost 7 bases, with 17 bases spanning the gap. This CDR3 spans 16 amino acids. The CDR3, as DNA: TGCGCCAGCAGCCAAGGACCAGGGCTTGGGGGGAACATTCAGTACTTC. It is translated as CASSQGPGLGGNIQYF.

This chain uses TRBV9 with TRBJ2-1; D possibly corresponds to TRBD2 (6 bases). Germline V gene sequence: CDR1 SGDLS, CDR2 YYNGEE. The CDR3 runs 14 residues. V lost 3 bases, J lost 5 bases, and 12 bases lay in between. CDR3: CASSARDPHNEQFF. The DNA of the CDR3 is TGTGCCAGCAGCGCGCGGGATCCCCACAATGAGCAGTTCTTC.

The CDR3 here is CASSQARDGNEKLFF. CDR3 nucleotide sequence: TGTGCCAGCAGCCAGGCCCGGGACGGGAATGAAAAACTGTTTTTT. V is TRBV14 and J is TRBJ1-4, with D possibly being TRBD1 (5 bases). Germline V gene sequence: CDR1 SGHDN, CDR2 FVKESK. The V end lost 3 bases, the J end lost 5 bases, and 13 bases lay between the germline ends. CDR3 length equals 15 residues.

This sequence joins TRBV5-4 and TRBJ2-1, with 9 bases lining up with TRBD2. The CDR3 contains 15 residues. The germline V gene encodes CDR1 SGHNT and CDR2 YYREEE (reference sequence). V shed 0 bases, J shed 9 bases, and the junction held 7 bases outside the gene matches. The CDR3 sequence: CASSLGSGSITEQFF. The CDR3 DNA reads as TGTGCCAGCAGCTTGGGTAGCGGGAGTATAACTGAGCAGTTCTTC.

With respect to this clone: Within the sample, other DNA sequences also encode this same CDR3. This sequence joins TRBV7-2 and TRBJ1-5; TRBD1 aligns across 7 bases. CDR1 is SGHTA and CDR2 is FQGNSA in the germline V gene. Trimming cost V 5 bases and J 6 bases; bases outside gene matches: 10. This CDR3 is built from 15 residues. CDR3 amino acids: CASSLEGQGGQPQHF. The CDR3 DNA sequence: TGTGCCAGCAGCCTAGAGGGGCAGGGGGGTCAGCCCCAGCATTTT.

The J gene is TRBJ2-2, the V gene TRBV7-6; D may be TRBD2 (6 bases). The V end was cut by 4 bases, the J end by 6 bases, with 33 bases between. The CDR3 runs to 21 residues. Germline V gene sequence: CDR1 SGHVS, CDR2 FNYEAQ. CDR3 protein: CASSSLGGRAPPGKSAGELFF. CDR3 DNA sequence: TGTGCCAGCAGCTCCCTGGGGGGAAGAGCTCCTCCGGGGAAATCGGCCGGGGAGCTGTTTTTT.